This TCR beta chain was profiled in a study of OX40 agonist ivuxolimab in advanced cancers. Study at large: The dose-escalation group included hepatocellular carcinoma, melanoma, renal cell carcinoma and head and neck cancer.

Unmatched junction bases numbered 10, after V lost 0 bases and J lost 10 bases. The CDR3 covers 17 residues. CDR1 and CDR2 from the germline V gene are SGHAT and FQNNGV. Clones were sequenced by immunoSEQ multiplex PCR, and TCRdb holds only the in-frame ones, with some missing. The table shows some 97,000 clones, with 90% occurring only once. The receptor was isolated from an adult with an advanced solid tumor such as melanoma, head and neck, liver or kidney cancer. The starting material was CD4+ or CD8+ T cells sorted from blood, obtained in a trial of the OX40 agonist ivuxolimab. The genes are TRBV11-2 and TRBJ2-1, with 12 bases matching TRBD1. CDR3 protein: CASSLDLGQGARGEQFF. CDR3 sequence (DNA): TGTGCCAGCAGCTTAGATCTGGGACAGGGGGCGCGAGGGGAGCAGTTCTTC.